This T cell receptor beta chain was observed in a study of CD8 T cells in ankylosing spondylitis. Study-level points and caveats: There was reportedly significant enrichment of clones that were disease-linked in matched ankylosing spondylitis synovial fluid. Eight highly homologous variants formed a TCR beta motif that appeared characteristic of ankylosing spondylitis blood. Disease-linked clones proved CD8+ and comparatively uncommon in peripheral blood.

A quantitative 5'-RACE method, one with molecular barcodes, was used to make TCR beta libraries. A single record per CDR3 protein comes from TCRdb applying MiXCR to the 5' RACE reads. The table records 250,000 to 350,000 distinct CDR3 sequences, 7.5% to 9% of them present only once. This clonotype occurred many times. What it recognizes is unknown. CDR3 length: 11 residues. Losses at the gene ends were 8 bases for V and 8 bases for J; bases not matched to a gene: 5. The germline gives CDR1 SQVTM, CDR2 ANQGSEA. The material sequenced was blood, either unsorted or a sorted T cell fraction (not recorded which). The receptor comes from a male donor with ankylosing spondylitis. This rearrangement joins TRBV29-1 to TRBJ2-1; 8 bases match TRBD2. The CDR3 protein is CSNSAGDEQFF. Here the CDR3 DNA reads TGCAGCAACTCAGCGGGAGATGAGCAGTTCTTC.